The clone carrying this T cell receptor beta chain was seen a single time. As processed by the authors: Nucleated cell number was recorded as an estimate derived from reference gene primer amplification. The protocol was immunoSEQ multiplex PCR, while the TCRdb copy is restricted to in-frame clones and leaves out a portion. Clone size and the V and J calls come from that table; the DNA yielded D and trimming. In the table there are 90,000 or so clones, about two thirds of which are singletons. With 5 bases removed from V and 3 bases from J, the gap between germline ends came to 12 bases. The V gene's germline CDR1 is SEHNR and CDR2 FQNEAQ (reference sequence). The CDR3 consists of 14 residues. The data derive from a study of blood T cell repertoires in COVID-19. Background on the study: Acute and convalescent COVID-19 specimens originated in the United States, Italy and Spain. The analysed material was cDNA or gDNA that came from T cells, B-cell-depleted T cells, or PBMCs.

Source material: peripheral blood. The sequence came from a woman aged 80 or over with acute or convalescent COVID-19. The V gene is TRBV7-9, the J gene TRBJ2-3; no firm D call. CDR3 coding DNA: TGTGCCAGCAGCCCCCGGTTCGGTACAGATACGCAGTATTTT. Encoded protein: CASSPRFGTDTQYF.